The sequence of this TCR beta chain was determined in a study of T cells in Graves' hyperthyroidism and ophthalmopathy. Background on the study: Peripheral blood sampling occurred at initial diagnosis, before any treatment.

This clonotype has at least ten counts. Researchers defined stable Graves' hyperthyroidism as no ophthalmopathy progression within 18 months. Clinical symptoms, serum thyroxine, TRAb, thyroid ultrasound and orbital computed tomography informed diagnoses. Using around 10 ml of fresh peripheral blood, PBMCs were prepared. Germline loops: CDR1 MNHNY, CDR2 SVGAGI (reference sequence). CDR3 length: 13 amino acids. The V gene end was trimmed by 2 bases and the J gene end by 7 bases; junction bases not matched to a gene: 2. Using RNA transcripts as the source, TCR beta CDR3 regions were amplified. TCR CDR3 underwent first-round RT-PCR with the HTBI primer set. TCRdb recomputed calls from the multiplex PCR reads with MiXCR, one row per CDR3 protein. The data hold more than 650,000 distinct CDR3 sequences, with around 15% observed a single time.

The genes are TRBV6-6 and TRBJ1-2; 9 nucleotides match TRBD1. The clonotype originates from a woman aged 18-29 years with Graves' hyperthyroidism. Sequenced input: blood. The CDR3 loop reads CASSYRTGAGYTF. In DNA, the CDR3 is TGTGCCAGCAGTTACAGGACAGGGGCTGGCTACACCTTC.